Listed below are T cell receptor beta chains from one sample, sequenced in a study of T-cell memory formation after mild COVID-19. MiXCR was run by TCRdb on the 5' RACE reads, yielding one entry per CDR3 protein. This sample has 350,000 to 500,000 distinct CDR3 sequences, with roughly 18% found just once. The sequenced sample consisted of PBMCs or a T cell subset sorted from them (not recorded which). These receptors all stem from a man younger than 30 who had mild COVID-19 (a few samples of this study predate the infection). Cell type and time point are not known. The CDR3 runs from the conserved cysteine through the conserved F or W. The D gene is left open where the match is weak. The size entry is marked missing in some rows and otherwise reads once, few, many or a size class.

d_gene	v_gene	abundance	j_gene	CDR3aa
TRBD2	TRBV5-1	NA	TRBJ2-5	CASSLEGKRGQETQYF
TRBD2	TRBV6-1	NA	TRBJ2-3	CASSEVAGGPDTQYF
NA	TRBV7-2	few	TRBJ1-5	CASSLPQQPQHF
NA	TRBV4-3	few	TRBJ1-4	CASSRQGLEKLFF
TRBD1	TRBV12-3/TRBV12-4	few	TRBJ1-6	CASRYGSGGSPLHF
TRBD2	TRBV7-3	few	TRBJ2-5	CASSPHPERGETQYF
NA	TRBV21-1	NA	TRBJ2-5	CASSPTAPTQETQYF
NA	TRBV4-2	NA	TRBJ1-1	CASSQARGGNTEAFF
NA	TRBV29-1	NA	TRBJ1-1	CSVVRGEAFF
NA	TRBV7-6	few	TRBJ1-5	CASSLDDGRPQHF
TRBD1	TRBV7-2	many	TRBJ1-2	CASSSANRGGYTF
NA	TRBV5-1	NA	TRBJ2-3	CASSLGPGASTDTQYF
TRBD2	TRBV5-1	NA	TRBJ2-1	CASSLVLAGGSNEQFF
TRBD2	TRBV2	NA	TRBJ2-7	CASSEGFKRGSYEQYF
TRBD2	TRBV4-1	few	TRBJ2-5	CASSPSGTRKETQYF
NA	TRBV12-3/TRBV12-4	few	TRBJ2-1	CASRDRHIGNEQFF
TRBD1	TRBV20-1	NA	TRBJ2-2	CSETPGQTNTGELFF
NA	TRBV27	NA	TRBJ1-4	CASSLFWTEALATNEKLFF
TRBD1	TRBV7-2	many	TRBJ2-1	CASSPAGQGYNEQFF
NA	TRBV7-2	few	TRBJ1-5	CASAPLSMRGVSQHF
TRBD2	TRBV18	few	TRBJ2-4	CASSQLGLAGPYSF
TRBD1	TRBV11-2	NA	TRBJ1-5	CASTNRGPRSNQPQHF
TRBD1	TRBV29-1	NA	TRBJ1-1	CSTLGQVNTEAFF
TRBD2	TRBV7-2	few	TRBJ2-3	CASRAGLARTDTQYF